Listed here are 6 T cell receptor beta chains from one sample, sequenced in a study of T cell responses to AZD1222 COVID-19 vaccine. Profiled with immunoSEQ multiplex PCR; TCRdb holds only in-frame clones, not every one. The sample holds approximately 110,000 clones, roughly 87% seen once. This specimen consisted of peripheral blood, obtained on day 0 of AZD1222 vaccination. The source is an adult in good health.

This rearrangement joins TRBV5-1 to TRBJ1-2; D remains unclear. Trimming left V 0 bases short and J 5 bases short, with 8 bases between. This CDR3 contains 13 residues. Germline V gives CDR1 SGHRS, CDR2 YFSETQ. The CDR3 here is CASSLGTVYGYTF. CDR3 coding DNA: TGCGCCAGCAGCTTGGGGACCGTATATGGCTACACCTTC.

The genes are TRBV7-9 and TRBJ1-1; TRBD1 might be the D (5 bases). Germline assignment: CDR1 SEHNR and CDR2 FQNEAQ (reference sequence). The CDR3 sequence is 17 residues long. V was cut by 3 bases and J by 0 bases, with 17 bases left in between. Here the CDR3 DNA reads TGTGCCAGCAGCTTGAATCTTCCAGGGCCGATGAACACTGAAGCTTTCTTT. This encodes CASSLNLPGPMNTEAFF. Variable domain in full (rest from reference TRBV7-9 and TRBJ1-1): DTGVSQNPRHKITKRGQNVTFRCDPISEHNRLYWYRQTLGQGPEFLTYFQNEAQLEKSRLLSDRFSAERPKGSFSTLEIQRTEQGDSAMYLCASSLNLPGPMNTEAFFGQGTRLTVV.

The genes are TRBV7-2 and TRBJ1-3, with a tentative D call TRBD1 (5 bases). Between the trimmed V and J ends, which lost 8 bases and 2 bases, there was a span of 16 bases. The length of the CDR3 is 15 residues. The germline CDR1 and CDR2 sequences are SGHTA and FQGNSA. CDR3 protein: CASRFGGTTGNTIYF. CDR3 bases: TGTGCCAGCCGATTTGGGGGGACGACTGGAAACACCATATATTTT.

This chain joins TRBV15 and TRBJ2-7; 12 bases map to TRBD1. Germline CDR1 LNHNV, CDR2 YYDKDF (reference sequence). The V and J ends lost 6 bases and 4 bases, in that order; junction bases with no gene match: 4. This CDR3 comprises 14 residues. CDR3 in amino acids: CATSGDRGHYEQYF. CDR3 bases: TGTGCCACCAGTGGGGACAGGGGGCATTACGAGCAGTACTTC.

The DNA of the CDR3 is TGTGCCAGCAGCTTAAGGACAGGGGGCACGAACACTGAAGCTTTCTTT. This codes for CASSLRTGGTNTEAFF. The chain joins TRBV13 to TRBJ1-1, with 11 bases identical to TRBD1. In germline, CDR1 is PRHDT, CDR2 FYEKMQ (reference sequence). Trimming cost V 2 bases and J 1 base; bases outside gene matches: 3. The CDR3 extends over 16 amino acids.

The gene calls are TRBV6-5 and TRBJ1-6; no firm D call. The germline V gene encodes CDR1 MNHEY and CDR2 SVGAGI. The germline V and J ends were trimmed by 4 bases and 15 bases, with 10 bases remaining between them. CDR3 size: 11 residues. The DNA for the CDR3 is TGTGCCAGCAGTTCTGGCCGTCGCCTCCACTTT. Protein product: CASSSGRRLHF.